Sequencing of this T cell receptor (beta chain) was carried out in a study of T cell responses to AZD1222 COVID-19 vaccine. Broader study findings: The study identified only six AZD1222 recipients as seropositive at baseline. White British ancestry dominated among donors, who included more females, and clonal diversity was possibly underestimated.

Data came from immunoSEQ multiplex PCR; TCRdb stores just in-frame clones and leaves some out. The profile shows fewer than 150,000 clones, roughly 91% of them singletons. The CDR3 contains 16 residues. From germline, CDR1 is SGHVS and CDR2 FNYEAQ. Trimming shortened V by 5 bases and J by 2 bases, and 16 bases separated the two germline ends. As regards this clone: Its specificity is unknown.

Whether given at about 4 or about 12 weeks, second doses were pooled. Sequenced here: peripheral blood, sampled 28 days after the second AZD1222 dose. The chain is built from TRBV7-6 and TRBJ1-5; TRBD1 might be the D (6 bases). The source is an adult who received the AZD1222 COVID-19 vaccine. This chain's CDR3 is CASSAEGGGGNQPQHF. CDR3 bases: TGTGCCAGCAGCGCCGAGGGAGGGGGTGGCAATCAGCCCCAGCATTTT.